This T cell receptor (beta chain) was sequenced for a study of T cells in Graves' hyperthyroidism and ophthalmopathy. Study-wide background: Pretreatment peripheral blood was obtained at initial diagnosis.

A patient was excluded if there was uncontrolled infection, other autoimmune disease, pregnancy or lactation. The CDR3 is 12 residues long. V lost 3 bases, J lost 5 bases, and 7 bases lay in between. Amplification yielded TCR beta CDR3 regions, with RNA transcripts as the source. Researchers ran a first-round RT-PCR on the TCR CDR3 using the HTBI primer set. A single record per CDR3 protein comes from TCRdb applying MiXCR to the multiplex PCR reads. This table has a few hundred thousand distinct CDR3 sequences, less than 25% appearing once. V is TRBV12-3 or TRBV12-4 and J is TRBJ2-5; D uncertain. The sequence derives from a man aged 18-30 years with Graves' hyperthyroidism. Sequencing was done on a sample of blood. CDR3 nucleotide sequence: TGTGCCAGCAGTTTTAGCTGGGAGACCCAGTACTTC. This sequence encodes CASSFSWETQYF.